These 27 T cell receptor beta chains originate from one sample sequenced in a study of blood T cell repertoires in COVID-19. Repertoires were generated with immunoSEQ multiplex PCR, while TCRdb's copy carries only in-frame clones and drops some. The top ten clones hold around 3.5% of a sample with roughly 60,000 clones, roughly 87% of them seen once. Sequenced material: peripheral blood. The receptors derive from a middle-aged man with active COVID-19.

This chain uses TRBV7-2 with TRBJ2-3, with 12 bases that match TRBD1. The germline V gene encodes CDR1 SGHTA and CDR2 FQGNSA. V dropped 3 bases and J dropped 6; count of bases not matched to a gene: 7. The CDR3 loop spans 16 amino acids. The CDR3 loop is CASSLEGQGAWDTQYF. The DNA of the CDR3 is TGTGCCAGCAGCTTGGAGGGACAGGGGGCCTGGGATACGCAGTATTTT.

The chain couples TRBV5-1 to TRBJ1-1; 7 positions agree with TRBD1. CDR3 length equals 20 residues. V lost 4 bases and J lost 0; bases outside the gene matches: 21. The V gene's germline CDR1 is SGHRS and CDR2 YFSETQ. The CDR3 DNA reads as TGCGCCAGCAGCCGAATTTATCCCGGGACAGTTATTCCCTTGAACACTGAAGCTTTCTTT. Translating it yields CASSRIYPGTVIPLNTEAFF. Drawing the rest from reference TRBV5-1 and TRBJ1-1, the complete variable domain is KAGVTQTPRYLIKTRGQQVTLSCSPISGHRSVSWYQQTPGQGLQFLFEYFSETQRNKGNFPGRFSGRQFSNSRSEMNVSTLELGDSALYLCASSRIYPGTVIPLNTEAFFGQGTRLTVV.

V gene TRBV3-1 (or the pseudogene TRBV3-2) combines with J gene TRBJ2-3; 9 bases are a match to TRBD2. V shed 1 base and J 4 bases; nucleotides not matched to a gene: 6. CDR3 length equals 16 residues. Germline V lookup: CDR1 LGHDT, CDR2 YNNKEL (reference sequence). CDR3 amino acids: CASSQGPGTSSDTQYF. The DNA of the CDR3 is TGTGCCAGCAGCCAAGGTCCCGGGACTAGCTCAGATACGCAGTATTTT.

The V and J genes are TRBV7-9 and TRBJ2-7; 7 bases match TRBD1. Germline-derived CDR1 and CDR2 are SEHNR and FQNEAQ (reference sequence). V shed 5 bases and J 4 bases; nucleotides not matched to a gene: 14. This CDR3 spans 16 amino acids. The CDR3 here is CASSTRQGLSHYEQYF. CDR3 in DNA: TGTGCCAGCAGCACGCGACAGGGATTATCCCATTACGAGCAGTACTTC. Full variable domain (rest looked up from reference TRBV7-9 and TRBJ2-7): DTGVSQNPRHKITKRGQNVTFRCDPISEHNRLYWYRQTLGQGPEFLTYFQNEAQLEKSRLLSDRFSAERPKGSFSTLEIQRTEQGDSAMYLCASSTRQGLSHYEQYFGPGTRLTVT.

The chain recombines TRBV6-5 with TRBJ1-5; unclear D gene. The CDR3 spans 15 residues. With 4 bases removed from V and 0 bases from J, the gap between germline ends came to 10 bases. Germline assignment: CDR1 MNHEY and CDR2 SVGAGI. The CDR3 DNA is TGTGCCAGCAGTTCCCTACAGAATAGCAATCAGCCCCAGCATTTT. Amino acids: CASSSLQNSNQPQHF.

The chain couples TRBV18 to TRBJ1-1; D might be TRBD1 (6 bases). Trimming removed 4 bases at V and 4 bases at J, with 13 bases between. Germline values: CDR1 KGHSH, CDR2 LQKENI. The CDR3 is made up of 14 amino acids. CDR3 sequence reads: CASSRNGQITEAFF. The CDR3 DNA sequence: TGTGCCAGCTCACGAAACGGACAGATCACTGAAGCTTTCTTT.

The chain couples TRBV9 to TRBJ1-5, with D possibly matching TRBD1 (6 bases). CDR1 is SGDLS and CDR2 is YYNGEE in the germline V gene. Trimming removed 4 bases at V and 0 bases at J, with 11 bases between. The CDR3 sequence is 15 residues long. The chain's CDR3 is CASSPTGNSNQPQHF. The CDR3, as DNA: TGTGCCAGCAGCCCAACAGGGAATAGCAATCAGCCCCAGCATTTT.

The DNA of the CDR3 is TGCGCCATACCCGCCCCCAGGGTATATTCTGAAGCTTTCTTT. Translation gives CAIPAPRVYSEAFF. J is TRBJ1-1 and V is TRBV10-1, with D possibly TRBD1 on 5 matching bases. Germline lookup yields CDR1 WNHNN and CDR2 SYGVQD (reference sequence). Trimming shortened V by 10 bases and J by 6 bases, and 21 bases separated the two germline ends. CDR3 size: 14 residues.

This clone was seen a handful of times. The gene calls are TRBV7-9 and TRBJ2-3, with D maybe TRBD2 (6 bases). The CDR3 sequence is 14 residues long. Trimming removed 5 bases from V and 4 bases from J, with 13 bases in between. Germline V gene lookup returns CDR1 SEHNR and CDR2 FQNEAQ (reference sequence). The CDR3 DNA follows: TGTGCCAGCAGCCTGGAGGGATCCTCAGATACGCAGTATTTT. Residues: CASSLEGSSDTQYF.

The V call is TRBV6-6, the J call TRBJ2-1, with TRBD1 matching over 9 bases. The CDR3 spans 13 residues. The germline V gene encodes CDR1 MNHNY and CDR2 SVGAGI (reference sequence). V trimming: 7 bases; J trimming: 8 bases; junction bases outside the gene matches: 6. The CDR3 DNA sequence: TGTGCCAGCATGGGACAGGGAATTTATGAGCAGTTCTTC. Translation gives CASMGQGIYEQFF.

The rearrangement links TRBV7-3 to TRBJ2-5; TRBD1 agrees at 8 bases. V dropped 4 bases and J dropped 4; count of bases not matched to a gene: 2. Per the germline V gene, CDR1 is SGHTA and CDR2 is FQGTGA. The CDR3 has 13 residues. CDR3 bases: TGTGCCAGCAGCTATGGACAGGGAGAGACCCAGTACTTC. This gives the protein CASSYGQGETQYF.

The CDR3 spells CASSLDGRGWDNSPLHF. The CDR3 DNA sequence: TGCGCCAGCAGCTTGGACGGCAGGGGGTGGGATAATTCACCCCTCCACTTT. The chain combines TRBV5-1 with TRBJ1-6; TRBD1 agrees at 7 bases. CDR3 length: 17 amino acids. Germline CDR1 and CDR2: SGHRS and YFSETQ. V shed 0 bases, J shed 5 bases, and the junction held 8 bases outside the gene matches.

The chain has TRBV2 and TRBJ2-7, with 9 bases that match TRBD1. The germline V gene has CDR1 SNHLY and CDR2 FYNNEI. V lost 4 bases to trimming and J lost 2 bases; unmatched junction nucleotides: 3. The CDR3 has 14 amino acids. CDR3 coding DNA: TGTGCCAGCAGTGGGGACAGGGACCCCTACGAGCAGTACTTC. Protein product: CASSGDRDPYEQYF.

The chain carries TRBV11-1 and TRBJ1-1, with no clear D. Germline CDR1 reads SGHAT; CDR2 reads FQDESV (reference sequence). V shed 6 bases and J shed 1 base, with 6 bases lying between them. The CDR3 totals 12 residues. CDR3 protein: CASRKQNTEAFF. The DNA for the CDR3 is TGTGCCAGCAGAAAACAGAACACTGAAGCTTTCTTT.

The rearrangement joins TRBV29-1 to TRBJ2-7, with 9 bases that match TRBD1. The CDR3 consists of 14 residues. J was trimmed by 3 bases and V by 1 base; bases with no gene match: 4. Germline values: CDR1 SQVTM, CDR2 ANQGSEA. The CDR3 is CSVEAEGQGYEQYF. CDR3 bases: TGCAGCGTTGAAGCGGAGGGACAGGGCTACGAGCAGTACTTC.

This chain joins TRBV2 and TRBJ1-2; D not resolved. Germline V gene sequence: CDR1 SNHLY, CDR2 FYNNEI. CDR3 length equals 16 residues. The V gene lost 6 bases and the J gene lost 0 bases, with 17 bases spanning the gap. CDR3 in amino acids: CASRGFQATPNYGYTF. In nucleotides, the CDR3 is TGTGCCAGCAGGGGTTTTCAGGCTACCCCTAACTATGGCTACACCTTC.

This chain uses TRBV7-9 with TRBJ1-1, with 8 bases lining up with TRBD1. The CDR3 sequence is 15 residues long. V shed 4 bases and J 4 bases; nucleotides not matched to a gene: 8. CDR1 and CDR2 (germline): SEHNR, FQNEAQ (reference sequence). CDR3 residues: CASSSAGGRVTEAFF. The CDR3 coding sequence is TGTGCCAGCAGCTCGGCAGGGGGCCGGGTCACTGAAGCTTTCTTT.

CDR3 protein: CASSLVSRGTGELFF. The CDR3 DNA reads TGTGCCAGCAGCTTAGTCTCCAGGGGGACCGGGGAGCTGTTTTTT. The rearrangement uses TRBV7-2 and TRBJ2-2; 7 nucleotides align to TRBD1. This CDR3 is 15 amino acids long. Germline V gene data show CDR1 as SGHTA and CDR2 as FQGNSA. J was trimmed by 5 bases and V by 1 base; bases with no gene match: 4.

The gene calls are TRBV25-1 and TRBJ2-5; D might be TRBD1 (5 bases). Germline CDR1 reads MGHDK; CDR2 reads SYGVNS. CDR3 length equals 15 residues. V dropped 3 bases and J dropped 2 bases, with 13 bases sitting between them. CDR3 amino acids: CASSEAWGPQETQYF. CDR3 DNA sequence: TGTGCCAGCAGTGAGGCCTGGGGCCCGCAAGAGACCCAGTACTTC.

This sequence joins TRBV7-2 and TRBJ2-7, with 9 positions matching TRBD1. V shed 2 bases, J shed 0 bases, and the junction held 2 bases outside the gene matches. The CDR3 is made up of 15 amino acids. Per the germline V gene, CDR1 is SGHTA and CDR2 is FQGNSA. The CDR3 sequence: CASSLTQGASYEQYF. The CDR3 DNA is TGTGCCAGCAGCTTAACACAGGGGGCCTCCTACGAGCAGTACTTC. The variable domain in full, with the rest retrieved from reference TRBV7-2 and TRBJ2-7, is GAGVSQSPSNKVTEKGKDVELRCDPISGHTALYWYRQSLGQGLEFLIYFQGNSAPDKSGLPSDRFSAERTGGSVSTLTIQRTQQEDSAVYLCASSLTQGASYEQYFGPGTRLTVT.

The chain employs TRBV5-6 and TRBJ1-2, with TRBD1 matching 9 bases. CDR3 length: 15 amino acids. V gave up 4 bases and J gave up 1 base; unmatched junction bases: 5. The V gene's germline CDR1 is SGHDT and CDR2 YYEEEE. The CDR3 nucleotides are TGTGCCAGCAGCCCCGGGACAGGGAGTAACTATGGCTACACCTTC. Protein: CASSPGTGSNYGYTF. Complete variable domain (other parts from reference TRBV5-6 and TRBJ1-2): DAGVTQSPTHLIKTRGQQVTLRCSPKSGHDTVSWYQQALGQGPQFIFQYYEEEERQRGNFPDRFSGHQFPNYSSELNVNALLLGDSALYLCASSPGTGSNYGYTFGSGTRLTVV.

This sequence joins TRBV15 and TRBJ1-4; TRBD1 matches 8 bases. Germline CDR1 and CDR2: LNHNV and YYDKDF (reference sequence). Unmatched junction bases numbered 3, after V lost 5 bases and J lost 10 bases. This CDR3 has 12 amino acids. The CDR3 DNA sequence: TGTGCCACCAGCGACACAGGGGGAAAACTGTTTTTT. It specifies CATSDTGGKLFF.

The chain recombines TRBV18 with TRBJ1-2; 9 bases are shared with TRBD1. V shed 4 bases and J 4 bases; nucleotides not matched to a gene: 16. The CDR3 runs 18 residues. Per the germline V gene, CDR1 is KGHSH and CDR2 is LQKENI. CDR3 in amino acids: CASSRPGTGSVVGYGYTF. CDR3 nucleotide sequence: TGTGCCAGCTCACGACCCGGGACAGGGTCAGTCGTTGGCTATGGCTACACCTTC.

The chain uses TRBV4-1 and TRBJ2-5; D remains unclear. The CDR3 length is 15 residues. The germline V and J ends were trimmed by 10 bases and 1 base, with 19 bases remaining between them. Germline CDR1 and CDR2: MGHRA and YSYEKL. CDR3 nucleotides: TGCGCCAACCGCCGTTTAACGACAATCCAAGAGACCCAGTACTTC. This codes for CANRRLTTIQETQYF.

The chain combines TRBV3-1 (or the pseudogene TRBV3-2) with TRBJ2-1, with 10 positions matching TRBD2. V lost 4 bases to trimming and J lost 7 bases; unmatched junction nucleotides: 13. CDR1 and CDR2 from the germline V gene are LGHDT and YNNKEL (reference sequence). CDR3 length equals 17 residues. The CDR3 coding sequence is TGTGCCAGCAGCCCCTTCCCAGCGGGGGGGCTTCTAAATGAGCAGTTCTTC. Translating it yields CASSPFPAGGLLNEQFF.

The chain is built from TRBV24-1 and TRBJ2-3, with 11 bases identical to TRBD2. Germline V lookup: CDR1 KGHDR, CDR2 SFDVKD. Losses at the gene ends were 5 bases for V and 6 bases for J; bases not matched to a gene: 3. The CDR3 spans 14 residues. The CDR3 DNA reads as TGTGCCACCAGTGCTAGCGGGGGGAGGGATACGCAGTATTTT. Protein: CATSASGGRDTQYF.

The chain couples TRBV2 to TRBJ1-4; D remains ambiguous. The CDR3 length is 14 residues. Trimming removed 8 bases from V and 7 bases from J, with 17 bases in between. The V gene's germline CDR1 is SNHLY and CDR2 FYNNEI. The CDR3, as DNA: TGTGCCAGCTACCTAGAGGGCTTGGGTGAAAAACTGTTTTTT. Translating it yields CASYLEGLGEKLFF.